Reported below is one T cell receptor (beta chain). Its cognate antigen is unknown. The data belong to a study of T cell repertoires in cytomegalovirus infection. In TCRdb, the reads were re-called with MiXCR into one record per CDR3 protein. This table has about 500,000 distinct CDR3 sequences, 30% to 40% appearing once. General study findings and limits: People with CMV and the relevant HLA were identified by cumulative public TCR beta family frequency. HLA-C-restricted, CMV-specific TCR beta clonotypes were dominant ex vivo.

This TCR derives from a human donor in good health (CMV status not recorded). Some clones in this sample may be carry-over from other donors' samples. This specimen was cultured PBMCs, taken from culture after CMV antigen stimulation.

The CDR3 DNA sequence: TGTGCCAGCAAGGGTATGACCGGGGAGCTGTTTTTT. Its protein is CASKGMTGELFF. V is TRBV28 and J is TRBJ2-2; D is undetermined. With 7 bases removed from V and 5 bases from J, the gap between germline ends came to 8 bases. CDR3 size: 12 residues. CDR1 is MDHEN and CDR2 is SYDVKM in the germline V gene.